A single sample is the source of the 18 T cell receptor beta chains below, sequenced in a study of PD-L1 blockade in urothelial cancer (dated by TCRdb to 2016 to 2017). The library was made by the immunoSEQ multiplex PCR assay. Entries here come from immuneACCESS through TCRdb and include only in-frame sequences with V and J called. Some clones fail to appear in such tables; in the studies checked, an unresolved V gene covers under half of the shortfall, and the cause of the remainder is unknown. This sample comprises 90,000 to 100,000 clones, 90% of them detected only once. Roughly 1.6% of the sample is taken by the ten largest. Read against the paper, the sample's time point label means: pretreatment peripheral blood. The sequencing here drew on PBMCs, taken around atezolizumab (anti-PD-L1) treatment. All receptors derive from a man in his sixties with urothelial cancer.

CDR3 DNA: TGTGCCAGCAGCCAAGGTTCAGGTCGGACCAACGTCCTGACTTTC. Residues: CASSQGSGRTNVLTF. The V gene is TRBV14, the J gene TRBJ2-6, with D hard to call. The CDR3 loop spans 15 amino acids. V was trimmed by 1 base and J by 8 bases, leaving 12 bases between them. Looked up from germline, CDR1 is SGHDN and CDR2 is FVKESK. Filled out from reference TRBV14 and TRBJ2-6, the complete variable domain reads EAGVTQFPSHSVIEKGQTVTLRCDPISGHDNLYWYRRVMGKEIKFLLHFVKESKQDESGMPNNRFLAERTGGTYSTLKVQPAELEDSGVYFCASSQGSGRTNVLTFGAGSRLTVL.

The rearrangement uses TRBV7-2 and TRBJ2-4; TRBD1 matches 11 bases. CDR1 SGHTA and CDR2 FQGNSA come from the germline V gene. J was trimmed by 7 bases and V by 2 bases; bases with no gene match: 1. CDR3 length: 14 residues. The CDR3 loop is CASSLWDRGNIQYF. CDR3 sequence (DNA): TGTGCCAGCAGCTTATGGGACAGGGGGAACATTCAGTACTTC. Full variable domain (missing parts from reference TRBV7-2 and TRBJ2-4): GAGVSQSPSNKVTEKGKDVELRCDPISGHTALYWYRQSLGQGLEFLIYFQGNSAPDKSGLPSDRFSAERTGGSVSTLTIQRTQQEDSAVYLCASSLWDRGNIQYFGAGTRLSVL.

Here the CDR3 DNA reads TGTGCCAGCTCGCCGGCGGGACCCTACGAGCAGTACTTC. Protein product: CASSPAGPYEQYF. The chain combines TRBV18 with TRBJ2-7; a possible D gene is TRBD2 (6 bases). CDR1 and CDR2 from the germline V gene are KGHSH and LQKENI. V lost 6 bases to trimming and J lost 2 bases, with 11 bases between them. This CDR3 is built from 13 residues.

CDR3 protein: CASSSYNYEQYF. CDR3 DNA sequence: TGTGCCAGCAGCTCCTATAACTACGAGCAGTACTTC. This sequence joins TRBV7-6 and TRBJ2-7; no firm D call. This CDR3 contains 12 residues. The V end lost 4 bases, the J end lost 3 bases, and 7 bases lay between the germline ends. CDR1 is SGHVS and CDR2 is FNYEAQ in the germline V gene. Drawing the rest from reference TRBV7-6 and TRBJ2-7, the complete variable domain is GAGVSQSPRYKVTKRGQDVALRCDPISGHVSLYWYRQALGQGPEFLTYFNYEAQQDKSGLPNDRFSAERPEGSISTLTIQRTEQRDSAMYRCASSSYNYEQYFGPGTRLTVT.

The V gene is TRBV5-4, the J gene TRBJ2-4; D is unresolved. From germline, CDR1 is SGHNT and CDR2 YYREEE (reference sequence). V was pared by 0 bases and J by 6 bases, with 4 bases between. The CDR3 spans 12 residues. Written as DNA, the CDR3 is TGTGCCAGCAGCTTGGACAGAAACATTCAGTACTTC. This codes for CASSLDRNIQYF.

The chain couples TRBV2 to TRBJ1-2; TRBD1 matches 8 bases. Germline assignment: CDR1 SNHLY and CDR2 FYNNEI. The CDR3 loop spans 13 amino acids. V lost 5 bases and J lost 4; bases outside the gene matches: 3. CDR3 in amino acids: CASSPGTGYGYTF. The CDR3 coding sequence is TGTGCCAGCAGTCCGGGGACAGGCTATGGCTACACCTTC.

This clone was observed a handful of times. This chain links TRBV9 with TRBJ2-3; D might be TRBD2 (6 bases). This CDR3 contains 15 residues. Germline lookup yields CDR1 SGDLS and CDR2 YYNGEE. The V end was cut by 0 bases, the J end by 1 base, with 9 bases between. CDR3 nucleotides: TGTGCCAGCAGCGTAGTGGGGGGTCGCACAGATACGCAGTATTTT. Amino acid sequence: CASSVVGGRTDTQYF.

The CDR3 DNA is TGTGCCAGCAGTTACGAGCGGGGAGCCTACGAGCAGTACTTC. Amino acids: CASSYERGAYEQYF. The chain joins TRBV6-5 to TRBJ2-7; 7 nucleotides line up with TRBD2. This CDR3 has 14 amino acids. The germline CDR1 and CDR2 sequences are MNHEY and SVGAGI. Germline trimming cut 2 bases from V and 2 bases from J; bases unmatched to any gene: 3.

This clone was found once. One end of the junction varies from germline; a read error may be responsible. The chain uses TRBV7-8 and TRBJ2-5; D remains unclear. This CDR3 contains 11 residues. The germline gives CDR1 SGHVS, CDR2 FQNEAQ. The CDR3 is CASRFSETQYF. CDR3 in DNA: TGTGCCAGCCGCTTTTCGGAGACCCAGTACTTC.

To note about this clone: Relative to the germline gene, one junction end is altered; a read error may explain this. V gene TRBV7-7 combines with J gene TRBJ2-5, with a tentative D call TRBD2 (5 bases). The CDR3 is 15 amino acids. From germline, CDR1 is SSHAT and CDR2 FNYEAQ (reference sequence). The CDR3 loop is CASSKRYSAQETQYF. In DNA, the CDR3 is TGTGCTAGCAGCAAGAGATATAGCGCTCAAGAGACCCAGTACTTC.

This clone has a single count. The rearrangement joins TRBV27 to TRBJ2-6, with D possibly matching TRBD2 (5 bases). Per the germline V gene, CDR1 is MNHEY and CDR2 is SMNVEV (reference sequence). The CDR3 is 16 residues long. Trimming stripped 1 base from V and 0 bases from J, with 7 bases between. The CDR3 is CASSLLGSSGANVLTF. In nucleotides, the CDR3 is TGTGCCAGCAGTTTATTAGGGAGCTCTGGGGCCAACGTCCTGACTTTC.

V and J are TRBV7-8 and TRBJ2-3; TRBD1 matches at 9 bases. This CDR3 spans 16 amino acids. The junction had 9 bases not matched to a gene; V was cut back by 5 bases and J by 3 bases. Germline CDR1 reads SGHVS; CDR2 reads FQNEAQ. The CDR3 sequence is CASSRPGTGSTDTQYF. The CDR3 coding sequence is TGTGCCAGCAGCAGGCCCGGGACAGGGTCTACAGATACGCAGTATTTT.

The rearrangement uses TRBV5-8 and TRBJ2-1; 7 bases fit TRBD2. The CDR3 loop spans 15 amino acids. CDR1 and CDR2 (germline): SGHTS, YDEGEE. The trim removed 0 bases at V and 0 bases at J, leaving 0 bases unmatched. The CDR3 nucleotides are TGTGCCAGCAGCTTGGGCGGGAGCTCCTACAATGAGCAGTTCTTC. It specifies CASSLGGSSYNEQFF.

V gene TRBV28 combines with J gene TRBJ1-2; D is uncertain. The ends were cut back, 5 bases at V and 0 bases at J, with 16 bases in the middle. Germline lookup yields CDR1 MDHEN and CDR2 SYDVKM. The CDR3 is 16 residues long. The CDR3 DNA follows: TGTGCCAGCAGTCCCCAAAGCGGGAAAGCTAACTATGGCTACACCTTC. It yields the protein CASSPQSGKANYGYTF.

The sample holds one count of this clone. DNA for the CDR3: TGTGCCAGCAGCCCAAGACAGGGTGGCACCGGGGAGCTGTTTTTT. Translating it yields CASSPRQGGTGELFF. The chain is built from TRBV7-2 and TRBJ2-2, with TRBD1 matching 7 bases. In germline, CDR1 is SGHTA, CDR2 FQGNSA. The ends lost 5 bases at V and 4 bases at J; junction bases unmatched: 7. The CDR3 covers 15 residues.

This sequence joins TRBV5-4 and TRBJ1-2, with TRBD1 matching 9 bases. The CDR3 contains 16 residues. Trimming removed 3 bases from V and 1 base from J; junction bases left unmatched: 7. Per germline, CDR1 SGHNT and CDR2 YYREEE (reference sequence). The DNA for the CDR3 is TGTGCCAGCAGCTCGGACAGGGGTCAAGATAACTATGGCTACACCTTC. Translation gives CASSSDRGQDNYGYTF.

This clone was counted many times. CDR3 bases: TGTGCCAGTAGTGCTTGGACAGGTCCGAGCTCCTATAATTCACCCCTCCACTTT. It codes for CASSAWTGPSSYNSPLHF. The chain recombines TRBV19 with TRBJ1-6; TRBD1 matches at 7 bases. V shed 5 bases, J shed 0 bases, and the junction held 10 bases outside the gene matches. The V gene's germline CDR1 is LNHDA and CDR2 SQIVND (reference sequence). The CDR3 extends over 18 amino acids.

The chain recombines TRBV6-5 with TRBJ2-1; the match to TRBD2 covers 11 bases. This CDR3 contains 14 residues. The V gene end was trimmed by 6 bases and the J gene end by 4 bases; junction bases not matched to a gene: 2. The germline CDR1 and CDR2 sequences are MNHEY and SVGAGI. In nucleotides, the CDR3 is TGTGCCAGCAGCAGACTAGCGGGGTACAATGAGCAGTTCTTC. Protein sequence: CASSRLAGYNEQFF.